This T cell receptor beta chain comes out of a study of CD8 T cells in ankylosing spondylitis. Notes on the study in general: Disease-linked clones, CD8+, were relatively rare in peripheral blood. Made up of roughly 8 highly homologous variants, a TCR beta motif appeared characteristic of ankylosing spondylitis blood.

Germline V gene lookup returns CDR1 ENHRY and CDR2 SYGVKD. The CDR3 extends over 17 amino acids. The V segment lost 0 bases and the J segment 7 bases; nucleotides outside the gene matches: 12. The sample holds many counts of this clonotype. The antigen remains undetermined. Construction of TCR beta libraries was performed using quantitative 5'-RACE with molecular barcodes. TCRdb passed the 5' RACE reads through MiXCR, listing each CDR3 protein once. This sample has about 96,000 distinct CDR3 sequences; around 10% occur once, and the top ten carry 4.5% to 5.5%. The V and J genes are TRBV10-3 and TRBJ2-4, with 7 bases fitting TRBD1. The sequencing input was blood, either unsorted or a sorted T cell fraction (not recorded which). The receptor's source is a male donor with ankylosing spondylitis or in good health (not recorded which). The CDR3 nucleotides are TGTGCCATCAGTGAGTCGTACCCGGACAGGTGGAATAACATTCAGTACTTC. This encodes CAISESYPDRWNNIQYF.